The sequence of this T cell receptor (beta chain) was determined in a study of shared clonotypes between healthy human individuals. The CDR3 length is 13 residues. The germline V gene has CDR1 SGHNT and CDR2 YYREEE (reference sequence). With V trimmed by 5 bases and J by 6 bases, 6 bases remained unmatched. The unsorted samples had tens of millions of PBMCs used for genomic DNA. Each cell subset's genomic DNA was divided evenly among several immunoSEQ plates. How the authors handled the data: Filtering was not the same, since immunoSEQ gave junction-only sequences without quality scores. Sequencing used immunoSEQ multiplex PCR; TCRdb keeps in-frame clones, though not all of them. Clone size and the V and J calls come from that table; the DNA yielded D and trimming. The repertoire holds about half a million clones, with about 85% as singletons.

The sequence derives from a middle-aged woman in good health. Some clones in this sample may be carry-over from other donors' samples. The chain recombines TRBV5-4 with TRBJ2-5; 8 bases fit TRBD1. The material sequenced was PBMCs. The CDR3 spells CASRQDREQTQYF. CDR3 nucleotide sequence: TGTGCCAGCAGACAGGACAGGGAACAGACCCAGTACTTC.